The 31 T cell receptor beta chains reported below all come from one sample, sequenced in a study of cytomegalovirus exposure and HLA in healthy donors. PCR amplification relied on 60 Vbeta primers (plus 13 Jbeta primers). Data came from immunoSEQ multiplex PCR; TCRdb stores just in-frame clones and leaves some out. The listing contains 45,000 or so clones. The sample comprised PBMCs. The receptors stem from a male donor in good health and CMV-seronegative.

The chain links TRBV5-1 to TRBJ2-7, with 7 bases that match TRBD2. Trimming removed 2 bases from V and 6 bases from J; junction bases left unmatched: 8. Per germline, CDR1 SGHRS and CDR2 YFSETQ. The CDR3 consists of 14 residues. CDR3 loop: CASSFRRERSEQYF. In DNA form, the CDR3 reads TGCGCCAGCAGCTTTCGGCGGGAGAGATCCGAGCAGTACTTC.

This chain joins TRBV6-1 and TRBJ1-5; D is uncertain. The CDR3 length is 11 residues. The V end was cut by 4 bases, the J end by 6 bases, with 4 bases between. CDR1 MNHNS and CDR2 SASEGT come from the germline V gene. CDR3 residues: CASSAFQPQHF. For the CDR3, the DNA is TGTGCCAGCAGTGCCTTTCAGCCCCAGCATTTT.

The J gene is TRBJ2-1, the V gene TRBV5-4, with 15 bases aligning to TRBD2. Trimming removed 4 bases from V and 4 bases from J; junction bases left unmatched: 3. The CDR3 is made up of 16 amino acids. The germline CDR1 and CDR2 sequences are SGHNT and YYREEE (reference sequence). CDR3 nucleotides: TGTGCCAGCAGCCCTGGACTAGCGGGAGGGTACAATGAGCAGTTCTTC. It encodes CASSPGLAGGYNEQFF.

The chain is built from TRBV19 and TRBJ2-7; 7 nucleotides agree with TRBD1. After removal of 1 base from V and 2 bases from J, the junction contained 2 bases not matched to a gene. CDR3 size: 14 residues. Looked up from germline, CDR1 is LNHDA and CDR2 is SQIVND (reference sequence). The chain's CDR3 is CASSIAGQAYEQYF. The CDR3 bases are TGTGCCAGTAGTATAGCCGGACAGGCCTACGAGCAGTACTTC.

The V gene is TRBV14, the J gene TRBJ2-7, with TRBD1 as a possible D gene (6 bases). Looked up from germline, CDR1 is SGHDN and CDR2 is FVKESK. The CDR3 extends over 14 amino acids. Trimming stripped 4 bases from V and 2 bases from J, with 12 bases between. The DNA of the CDR3 is TGTGCCAGCAGCCCCCAAGGGGGTACCTACGAGCAGTACTTC. Its protein product is CASSPQGGTYEQYF.

V usage is TRBV5-4 and J usage is TRBJ1-4; weak D call: TRBD1 (5 bases). The CDR3 consists of 14 residues. Germline V gene data show CDR1 as SGHNT and CDR2 as YYREEE (reference sequence). The V end was cut by 4 bases, the J end by 4 bases, with 11 bases between. In nucleotides, the CDR3 is TGTGCCAGCAGCCGAGACAGCTATAATGAAAAACTGTTTTTT. The encoded protein is CASSRDSYNEKLFF.

Turning to this clone: An end of the junction differs from the germline gene, which may be a read error. Other DNA sequences in the same sample also yield this CDR3. The V and J genes are TRBV6-4 and TRBJ2-2; the match to TRBD2 covers 7 bases. The CDR3 sequence is 15 residues long. CDR1 and CDR2 (germline): MRHNA, SNTAGT. For the CDR3, the DNA is TGCGCCAGCAGTGAAAGAGGGGAGGGGACCGGGGAGCTGTTTTTT. Its protein is CASSERGEGTGELFF.

The chain has TRBV18 and TRBJ2-1, with 11 bases lining up with TRBD2. Germline V gene data show CDR1 as KGHSH and CDR2 as LQKENI. With 3 bases clipped from V and 4 bases from J, the junction kept 5 bases outside the gene matches. The CDR3 extends over 16 amino acids. The CDR3 region has the DNA TGTGCCAGCTCACCGCTCGGGACTAGCGGATACAATGAGCAGTTCTTC. Protein product: CASSPLGTSGYNEQFF. Based on the CDR3 plus reference TRBV18 and TRBJ2-1, the full variable domain is NAGVMQNPRHLVRRRGQEARLRCSPMKGHSHVYWYRQLPEEGLKFMVYLQKENIIDESGMPKERFSAEFPKEGPSILRIQQVVRGDSAAYFCASSPLGTSGYNEQFFGPGTRLTVL.

To note about this clone: The germline gene is not matched at one end of the junction; a read error may be the cause. The rearrangement uses TRBV28 and TRBJ2-7; 9 bases map to TRBD1. CDR1 is MDHEN, CDR2 SYDVKM, per germline. The CDR3 covers 15 residues. DNA of the CDR3: TGTGCCAGCCGTTTCGCGGGACAGGGAACCTACGAGCAGTACTTC. This translates into CASRFAGQGTYEQYF.

With respect to this clone: The sample has other DNA sequences that encode this CDR3 too. The J gene is TRBJ2-7, the V gene TRBV15, with TRBD2 identical over 9 bases. The CDR3 has 15 amino acids. In germline, CDR1 is LNHNV, CDR2 YYDKDF (reference sequence). V lost 5 bases, J lost 6 bases, and 11 bases stayed unmatched. As DNA, the CDR3 is TGTGCCACCAGCGACCCTGAGCGGGAGGCGGCCGAGCAGTACTTC. Its translation: CATSDPEREAAEQYF.

This rearrangement joins TRBV7-2 to TRBJ1-1; no firm D call. The germline V gene encodes CDR1 SGHTA and CDR2 FQGNSA. The CDR3 length is 13 residues. V lost 4 bases and J lost 0, with 6 bases in between. The CDR3, as DNA: TGTGCCAGCAGCTCCCAGATGAACACTGAAGCTTTCTTT. Residues: CASSSQMNTEAFF.

The gene calls are TRBV28 and TRBJ1-1; TRBD1 aligns across 9 bases. Trimming at V came to 3 bases and at J to 12 bases, leaving 11 bases not matched to a gene. Germline-derived CDR1 and CDR2 are MDHEN and SYDVKM. The CDR3 runs to 14 residues. In DNA, the CDR3 is TGTGCCAGCAGTTTTGGACAGGGGCTTCGTGTGCCTTTCTTT. Protein product: CASSFGQGLRVPFF.

J is TRBJ1-2 and V is TRBV7-2, with 12 bases aligning to TRBD1. The V gene end was trimmed by 5 bases and the J gene end by 6 bases; junction bases not matched to a gene: 7. CDR3 length: 15 amino acids. Germline V CDR1 and CDR2: SGHTA, FQGNSA. The CDR3: CASSSRDRGLHGYTF. In DNA form, the CDR3 reads TGTGCCAGCAGCAGCCGGGACAGGGGGCTCCATGGCTACACCTTC.

V usage is TRBV12-5 and J usage is TRBJ2-2; maybe TRBD1 (6 bases). There are 16 residues in the CDR3. Per germline, CDR1 LGHNT and CDR2 FRNRAP. V shed 0 bases and J shed 5 bases, with 13 bases lying between them. The CDR3 nucleotides read TGTGCTAGTGGTTTGGTATTGGGGCAGGGGACCGGGGAGCTGTTTTTT. Translating gives CASGLVLGQGTGELFF.

The gene calls are TRBV9 and TRBJ2-1, with D unresolved. The CDR3 has 13 residues. Trimming left V 0 bases short and J 4 bases short, with 5 bases between. Germline V CDR1 and CDR2: SGDLS, YYNGEE. CDR3 nucleotide sequence: TGTGCCAGCAGCGTAGGACAATACAATGAGCAGTTCTTC. This encodes CASSVGQYNEQFF.

The rearrangement uses TRBV6-6 and TRBJ2-3; D is perhaps TRBD2 (5 bases). The CDR3 totals 14 residues. Trimming cost V 8 bases and J 5 bases, with 17 bases left between them. Germline V gene lookup returns CDR1 MNHNY and CDR2 SVGAGI (reference sequence). The CDR3 is CASSLDSFLDTQYF. The CDR3 DNA reads TGTGCCAGCTCGTTGGACTCATTTTTAGATACGCAGTATTTT.

J is TRBJ1-1 and V is TRBV6-5; 7 bases map to TRBD1. This CDR3 is built from 15 residues. Per germline, CDR1 MNHEY and CDR2 SVGAGI. Trimming took 5 bases from V and 0 from J; bases not matched to a gene: 6. CDR3 sequence reads: CASSAGDRMNTEAFF. The DNA for the CDR3 is TGTGCCAGCAGTGCCGGGGACAGAATGAACACTGAAGCTTTCTTT.

The chain recombines TRBV7-3 with TRBJ2-7; a weak D match, TRBD1 (5 bases). V was trimmed by 5 bases and J by 5 bases, leaving 22 bases between them. The CDR3 loop spans 16 amino acids. Germline lookup yields CDR1 SGHTA and CDR2 FQGTGA. CDR3 DNA sequence: TGTGCCAGCAGCCCGAGTGGGGCCGCCGCGCGCCACGAGCAGTACTTC. This codes for CASSPSGAAARHEQYF.

J is TRBJ2-7 and V is TRBV2, with 9 bases lining up with TRBD1. V trimming: 10 bases; J trimming: 0 bases; junction bases outside the gene matches: 4. The CDR3 has 13 amino acids. Germline assignment: CDR1 SNHLY and CDR2 FYNNEI. CDR3 in amino acids: CATRTGVSYEQYF. CDR3 DNA sequence: TGTGCCACTAGGACAGGGGTCTCCTACGAGCAGTACTTC.

The chain links TRBV11-3 to TRBJ1-1, with 7 bases lining up with TRBD1. The J segment lost 0 bases and the V segment lost 5 bases, leaving 6 bases of the junction unmatched. Germline V gives CDR1 SGHNT, CDR2 YENEEA. This CDR3 region has 15 residues. The CDR3 sequence: CASSVSGTVNTEAFF. The CDR3 DNA sequence: TGTGCCAGCAGCGTTTCCGGGACAGTGAACACTGAAGCTTTCTTT.

V and J are TRBV12-5 and TRBJ1-4, with 7 bases that match TRBD1. The J segment lost 7 bases and the V segment lost 6 bases, leaving 8 bases of the junction unmatched. The germline V gene has CDR1 LGHNT and CDR2 FRNRAP. The CDR3 is 14 amino acids. CDR3 in amino acids: CASGLGTVGEKLFF. The CDR3 DNA sequence: TGTGCTAGTGGCCTCGGGACAGTGGGTGAAAAACTGTTTTTT. Filled out from reference TRBV12-5 and TRBJ1-4, the complete variable domain reads DARVTQTPRHKVTEMGQEVTMRCQPILGHNTVFWYRQTMMQGLELLAYFRNRAPLDDSGMPKDRFSAEMPDATLATLKIQPSEPRDSAVYFCASGLGTVGEKLFFGSGTQLSVL.

The rearrangement uses TRBV10-3 and TRBJ1-5; D not resolved. The CDR3 loop spans 15 amino acids. Germline CDR1 ENHRY, CDR2 SYGVKD. V lost 5 bases, J lost 5 bases, and 16 bases lay in between. Here the CDR3 DNA reads TGTGCCATCAGTCTGGGAGAGAGGGAACATCAGCCCCAGCATTTT. Translation: CAISLGEREHQPQHF.

The chain carries TRBV5-5 and TRBJ2-5; 8 bases match TRBD1. CDR3 length equals 14 residues. The V segment lost 3 bases and the J segment 4 bases; nucleotides outside the gene matches: 5. The germline gives CDR1 SGHKS, CDR2 YYEKEE (reference sequence). In DNA, the CDR3 is TGTGCCAGCAGCTCTAATACAGGGGGAGAGACCCAGTACTTC. This sequence encodes CASSSNTGGETQYF.

The chain is built from TRBV6-1 and TRBJ2-3; 7 bases map to TRBD2. Trimming at V came to 7 bases and at J to 1 base, leaving 8 bases not matched to a gene. The CDR3 covers 15 residues. Per germline, CDR1 MNHNS and CDR2 SASEGT. CDR3 DNA sequence: TGTGCCAGCATCCCTACTAGCGCGGGCACAGATACGCAGTATTTT. This encodes CASIPTSAGTDTQYF.

This chain links TRBV2 with TRBJ2-7; TRBD1 matches at 8 bases. The CDR3 sequence is 14 residues long. Germline V gene sequence: CDR1 SNHLY, CDR2 FYNNEI. V was pared by 7 bases and J by 3 bases, with 8 bases of the junction left unmatched. CDR3 DNA sequence: TGTGCCAGCAACGCCGGGACAGGTTACTACGAGCAGTACTTC. This encodes CASNAGTGYYEQYF.

The chain couples TRBV9 to TRBJ2-7; the D gene is possibly TRBD2 (6 bases). V gave up 0 bases and J gave up 2 bases, with 15 bases separating them. Looked up from germline, CDR1 is SGDLS and CDR2 is YYNGEE. The CDR3 covers 16 residues. CDR3 in amino acids: CASSVDGAGPAYEQYF. The CDR3 DNA reads TGTGCCAGCAGCGTAGATGGAGCGGGTCCCGCCTACGAGCAGTACTTC.

The rearrangement joins TRBV7-2 to TRBJ1-5; TRBD1 is a possible D gene (6 bases). Germline V gene lookup returns CDR1 SGHTA and CDR2 FQGNSA. V shed 5 bases and J shed 0 bases, with 17 bases lying between them. The CDR3 consists of 17 residues. Written as DNA, the CDR3 is TGTGCCAGCAGCCCTGGACAGCAAATTCATAGCAATCAGCCCCAGCATTTT. It yields the protein CASSPGQQIHSNQPQHF.

V gene TRBV29-1 combines with J gene TRBJ1-2; D remains unclear. Germline values: CDR1 SQVTM, CDR2 ANQGSEA. The CDR3 consists of 12 residues. V was cut by 2 bases and J by 4 bases, with 8 bases left in between. Here the CDR3 DNA reads TGCAGCGTTGAACCCCTTCCCTATGGCTACACCTTC. Translation gives CSVEPLPYGYTF.

The V and J genes are TRBV7-9 and TRBJ2-6; D may be TRBD1 (6 bases). V lost 3 bases and J lost 0, with 12 bases in between. Germline-derived CDR1 and CDR2 are SEHNR and FQNEAQ (reference sequence). This CDR3 has 17 residues. The CDR3 sequence is CASSLQGYGSGANVLTF. CDR3 DNA sequence: TGTGCCAGCAGCTTGCAGGGGTATGGCTCTGGGGCCAACGTCCTGACTTTC.

V is TRBV27 and J is TRBJ2-7, with TRBD2 matching over 14 bases. The CDR3 length is 19 residues. Germline V gene sequence: CDR1 MNHEY, CDR2 SMNVEV (reference sequence). Trimming cost V 5 bases and J 1 base; bases outside gene matches: 13. The CDR3: CASSLEGGTSGRHSYEQYF. CDR3 DNA sequence: TGTGCCAGCAGTCTCGAGGGCGGGACTAGCGGGAGACATTCCTACGAGCAGTACTTC.

The rearrangement uses TRBV29-1 and TRBJ1-2; TRBD1 agrees at 7 bases. Germline CDR1 reads SQVTM; CDR2 reads ANQGSEA. The CDR3 covers 12 residues. The J segment lost 2 bases and the V segment lost 7 bases, leaving 4 bases of the junction unmatched. The CDR3 DNA is TGCAGCGCCGGACAGGACAACTATGGCTACACCTTC. Residues: CSAGQDNYGYTF. Supplemented by reference TRBV29-1 and TRBJ1-2, the full variable domain reads SAVISQKPSRDICQRGTSLTIQCQVDSQVTMMFWYRQQPGQSLTLIATANQGSEATYESGFVIDKFPISRPNLTFSTLTVSNMSPEDSSIYLCSAGQDNYGYTFGSGTRLTVV.